These T cell receptor beta chains were read from a single sample in a study of blood T cells in healthy people across ages. Each CDR3 protein is one row after TCRdb ran MiXCR on the 5' RACE reads. The sample shows about 1,000,000 distinct CDR3 sequences, roughly 45% of them seen only once. The sample was blood. The receptors here all came from an older woman in good health. Each CDR3 is given with its conserved first and last residue. The D gene is left open where the match is weak. Not all rows give a size; the values are once, few, many and, for expanded clones, a class.

clone_size	d_call	v_call	j_call	cdr3_nt	cdr3_aa
.	.	TRBV12-3/TRBV12-4	TRBJ2-7	TGTGCCAGCAGCGCTAGGGGCTGGGCCGAGCAGTACTTC	CASSARGWAEQYF
.	.	TRBV27	TRBJ2-1	TGTGCCAGCAGTTCACAGTTAACCCAAGAGACCCAGTTCTTC	CASSSQLTQETQFF
.	TRBD1	TRBV27	TRBJ2-7	TGTGCCAGCAGAAACACAGGGGGAAGCCTCGAGCAGTACTTC	CASRNTGGSLEQYF
.	TRBD2	TRBV20-1	TRBJ2-4	TGCAGTATCCGGGGGGTTAGTCAAAACATTCAGTACTTC	CSIRGVSQNIQYF
.	TRBD2	TRBV4-2	TRBJ2-1	TGTGCCAGCAGCCATCTAGCGGGAAATGAGCAGTTCTTC	CASSHLAGNEQFF
.	.	TRBV28	TRBJ2-5	TGTGCCAGCAGTTCGACTGGTAATCAAGAGACCCAGTACTTC	CASSSTGNQETQYF
.	.	TRBV5-5	TRBJ2-7	TGTGCCAGCAGGAGGCAGGGAACGCACTACGAGCAGTACTTC	CASRRQGTHYEQYF
.	TRBD1	TRBV7-9	TRBJ2-7	TGTGCCAGCAGCACAAACAGGGGCGCTTACGAGCAGTACTTC	CASSTNRGAYEQYF
.	.	TRBV28	TRBJ2-1	TGTGCCAGCAGTCCCGAGCGGTCTAGGTGGTTCTTC	CASSPERSRWFF
few	.	TRBV6-5	TRBJ1-2	TGTGCCAGCACTCAACGCAGAGGAGCTAACTATGGCTACACCTTC	CASTQRRGANYGYTF
.	.	TRBV20-1	TRBJ1-5	TGCAGTGCTCGAGATCAAAGCCCGGGAAATCAGCCCCAGCATTTT	CSARDQSPGNQPQHF
.	TRBD1	TRBV15	TRBJ2-5	TGTGCCACCAGCAGAGGACTGGGACAGGGAGGAGAGACCCAGTACTTC	CATSRGLGQGGETQYF
.	.	TRBV5-1	TRBJ2-5	TGCGCCAGCAGCCCGGGACGGGCCGAAGAGACCCAGTACTTC	CASSPGRAEETQYF
few	.	TRBV11-2	TRBJ2-1	TGTGCCAGCAGCTCCACGTGGTCCTACAATGAGCAGTTCTTC	CASSSTWSYNEQFF
.	.	TRBV5-5	TRBJ2-1	TGTGCCAGCAGACCCGAGGTCTGGGGAGATGAGCAGTTCTTC	CASRPEVWGDEQFF
few	.	TRBV6-5	TRBJ1-5	TGTGCCAGCAGTCCGGGTCTAACGAGGCAGCCCCAGCATTTT	CASSPGLTRQPQHF
once	.	TRBV6-1	TRBJ2-1	TGTGCCACTCGGAAACAGGGTCTGTCCTACGATGAGCAGTTCTTC	CATRKQGLSYDEQFF
.	.	TRBV20-1	TRBJ1-5	TGCAGTGCTAGAGAGGACAGTACTAGCAATCAGCCCCAGCATTTT	CSAREDSTSNQPQHF
few	.	TRBV9	TRBJ1-4	TGTGCCAGCAGCGTAGACCCCGTGGCCCCCAATGAAAAACTGTTTTTT	CASSVDPVAPNEKLFF
.	.	TRBV20-1	TRBJ2-7	TGCAGTGCTCTGGCGTTCTACGAGCAGTACTTC	CSALAFYEQYF
few	TRBD1	TRBV28	TRBJ2-1	TGTGCCAGCAGTTTGGGCCGGGACAGTAGGACCGATGAGCAGTTCTTC	CASSLGRDSRTDEQFF
once	TRBD1	TRBV29-1	TRBJ2-7	TGCAGCGTTCGAACAGGGGTCGTCTCCTACGAGCAGTACTTC	CSVRTGVVSYEQYF
few	TRBD1	TRBV27	TRBJ2-5	TGTGCCAGCAGTTTATCGGGGACAGGGCATAGCCGAGAGACCCAGTACTTC	CASSLSGTGHSRETQYF
.	TRBD1	TRBV18	TRBJ2-7	TGTGCCAGCTCACCACGGACAGGTGCGGGCGAGCAGTACTTC	CASSPRTGAGEQYF
.	.	TRBV6-6	TRBJ1-1	TGTGCCAGCAGCACAGGGTGGTACACTGAAGCTTTCTTT	CASSTGWYTEAFF
few	TRBD2	TRBV20-1	TRBJ2-3	TGCAGTGCTAATCTGCTAGGGAGGGCAGATACGCAGTATTTT	CSANLLGRADTQYF
few	.	TRBV6-2/TRBV6-3	TRBJ2-5	TGTGCCAGCAGTCCCTGGACCTTACAAGAGACCCAGTACTTC	CASSPWTLQETQYF
once	.	TRBV4-1	TRBJ2-6	TGCGCCAGCAGTGTCCTCCACTCTGGGGCCAACGTCCTGACTTTC	CASSVLHSGANVLTF
few	TRBD1	TRBV7-2	TRBJ1-4	TGTGCCAGCAGCCCCAGGGGGGCTAACGTTGAAAAACTGTTTTTT	CASSPRGANVEKLFF
.	TRBD1	TRBV15	TRBJ1-2	TGTGCCACCAGCCCGGACAGGGGCGATGGCTACACCTTC	CATSPDRGDGYTF
few	.	TRBV3-1	TRBJ2-1	TGTGCCAGCAGCCAACAGGGACGGAGTAGTAATGAGCAGTTCTTC	CASSQQGRSSNEQFF
.	TRBD2	TRBV7-6	TRBJ2-7	TGTGCCAGCAGCTCCTTTGGGACGGGAGGCCGGTACGAGCAGTACTTC	CASSSFGTGGRYEQYF
.	.	TRBV2	TRBJ2-7	TGTGCCACTAAGAACCGGGCCTACGAGCAGTACTTC	CATKNRAYEQYF
.	TRBD2	TRBV7-2	TRBJ2-1	TGTGCCAGCAGCATCCACACTAGCGGGAGGGGTAATGAGCAGTTCTTC	CASSIHTSGRGNEQFF
.	TRBD2	TRBV6-5	TRBJ2-1	TGTGCCAGCAGTTATTCGCGCGCGTCGGGGGGAGTAAATAAGAATGAGCAGTTCTTC	CASSYSRASGGVNKNEQFF
.	.	TRBV7-2	TRBJ1-2	TGTGCCAGCAGCTTAGGTGGGGGCGACTATGGCTACACCTTC	CASSLGGGDYGYTF
.	.	TRBV29-1	TRBJ1-2	TGCAGCGTTGGGGGCAGGGGAGACTATGGCTACACCTTC	CSVGGRGDYGYTF
many	TRBD2	TRBV15	TRBJ2-1	TGTGCCACCAGCAGAGGACTAGCGGGAGGTGGGAATGAGCAGTTCTTC	CATSRGLAGGGNEQFF
few	TRBD2	TRBV7-9	TRBJ2-7	TGTGCCAGCAGCTCCCCCGCGGGAGGGCCATTGTACGAGCAGTACTTC	CASSSPAGGPLYEQYF
few	.	TRBV6-1	TRBJ2-5	TGTGCCAGCAGTGTCAGGGTAAAGCAAGAGACCCAGTACTTC	CASSVRVKQETQYF
few	TRBD2	TRBV3-1	TRBJ2-5	TGTGCCAGCAGCCAGGGACTAGCGGGAGGGCCGAAATTCCAAGAGACCCAGTACTTC	CASSQGLAGGPKFQETQYF
.	.	TRBV12-3/TRBV12-4	TRBJ2-3	TGTGCCAGCAGCCCTATCGGGAGCGATACGCAGTATTTT	CASSPIGSDTQYF
few	TRBD2	TRBV15	TRBJ2-3	TGTGCCACCAGCGCTTTAATAGCGGGAGGCGGGGATACGCAGTATTTT	CATSALIAGGGDTQYF
few	TRBD2	TRBV9	TRBJ2-5	TGTGCCAGCAGCGTAGGGACTAGCGGCTCCCAAGAGACCCAGTACTTC	CASSVGTSGSQETQYF
.	TRBD2	TRBV9	TRBJ2-1	TGTGCCAGCAGCGTAGTTGCCGGGACTAGCGGGAGGGCTAACTTTTACAATGAGCAGTTCTTC	CASSVVAGTSGRANFYNEQFF
few	.	TRBV3-1	TRBJ1-2	TGTGCCAGCAGCCAGTGGGGCCTTCATACCGACTATGGCTACACCTTC	CASSQWGLHTDYGYTF
.	.	TRBV20-1	TRBJ2-5	TGCAGTGCCAGGGCTAGGAACAACCGGGAGACCCAGTACTTC	CSARARNNRETQYF
.	.	TRBV14	TRBJ2-1	TGTGCCAGCAACCAAGGTCCCAGTGACGGTGAGCAGTTCTTC	CASNQGPSDGEQFF
few	.	TRBV6-5	TRBJ2-1	TGTGCCAGCAGTTACGGGGGGCTGGGCTGGAATGAGCAGTTCTTC	CASSYGGLGWNEQFF
few	.	TRBV20-1	TRBJ2-7	TGCAGTGCTAGTTCGGGGGTCGAGCAGTACTTC	CSASSGVEQYF
few	.	TRBV12-3/TRBV12-4	TRBJ2-3	TGTGCCAGCATCATACGACAGAGCGGTACGCAGTATTTT	CASIIRQSGTQYF
many	.	TRBV6-1	TRBJ2-7	TGTGCCAGCCGAGGGCGGACCTACGAGCAGTACTTC	CASRGRTYEQYF
.	TRBD2	TRBV29-1	TRBJ2-5	TGCAGCGTTGCTAGGCAGCGGGAACAGTCCCAGTACTTC	CSVARQREQSQYF
.	.	TRBV6-1	TRBJ2-7	TGTGCCAGCAGTGAAGAGGATATCTACGAGCAGTACTTC	CASSEEDIYEQYF
.	TRBD2	TRBV3-1	TRBJ2-4	TGTGCCAGCAGCTCAGTAGCGGGCCAAAACATTCAGTACTTC	CASSSVAGQNIQYF
.	.	TRBV9	TRBJ1-2	TGTGCCAGCAGCGTTCCGGGGTCCTATGGCTACACCTTC	CASSVPGSYGYTF